A selection of T cell receptor beta chains follows, all from one sample in a study of blood T cell repertoires in COVID-19. Assay: immunoSEQ multiplex PCR; the TCRdb copy retains only in-frame clones and omits some. The table records some 97,000 clones, almost 90% of them present only once. Sequenced input: peripheral blood. The receptors stem from a human donor in a cohort sampled during active COVID-19. CDR3s include the opening cysteine and the closing phenylalanine or tryptophan. The D gene is left open where the match is weak. A row's size may be missing; if present it is once, few, many or a size class.

size,D,V,J,DNA,CDR3
.,.,TRBV20-1,TRBJ2-7,TGCAGTGCTAGCCCCGACAGGGAGCAGTACTTC,CSASPDREQYF
.,.,TRBV28,TRBJ1-1,TGTGCCAGCACTCGAAGGGGCTCCACTGAAGCTTTCTTT,CASTRRGSTEAFF
.,TRBD2,TRBV13,TRBJ2-5,TGTGCCAGCAGCTTACTAGCGGGAGTTGGTGAGACCCAGTACTTC,CASSLLAGVGETQYF
.,TRBD2,TRBV6-6,TRBJ2-3,TGTGCCAGCAGTCCGACTAGCGGGAGGGCCGGCTGGTCCAGGACGCAGTATTTT,CASSPTSGRAGWSRTQYF
.,.,TRBV21-1,TRBJ2-1,TGTGCCAGCAGCAAAAACGAACAGGGCAATGAGCAGTTCTTC,CASSKNEQGNEQFF
.,TRBD1,TRBV2,TRBJ1-2,TGTGCCAGCAGGAAGCTGACAGGGGGCAACTATGGCTACACCTTC,CASRKLTGGNYGYTF
.,.,TRBV5-1,TRBJ2-1,TGCGCCAGCAGCTTGTACAGGGAGGGCAACAATGAGCAGTTCTTC,CASSLYREGNNEQFF
once,TRBD2,TRBV6-5,TRBJ2-1,TGTGCCAGCAAGTCTAGCGGGAGCTACAATGAGCAGTTCTTC,CASKSSGSYNEQFF
.,.,TRBV10-3,TRBJ1-5,TGTGCCATCAGTGTAAGGGCGGAGGGCCAGCCCCAGCATTTT,CAISVRAEGQPQHF
.,TRBD1,TRBV27,TRBJ2-7,TGTGCCAGCAGGGGACAGGGGACCTACGCCGAGCAGTACTTC,CASRGQGTYAEQYF
.,.,TRBV12-5,TRBJ1-2,TGTGCTACCCGGGTCTATGGCTACACCTTC,CATRVYGYTF
.,.,TRBV6-5,TRBJ1-1,TGTGCCAGCAGGAGGGGACACGGCGACACTGAAGCTTTCTTT,CASRRGHGDTEAFF
once,.,TRBV28,TRBJ2-7,TGTGCCAGCAGTGAGGACAGGACTATCTACGAGCAGTACTTC,CASSEDRTIYEQYF
.,.,TRBV3-1/TRBV3-2,TRBJ2-7,TGTGCCAGCAGCCAAGGCGGGGTCAGCTCCTACGAGCAGTACTTC,CASSQGGVSSYEQYF
once,TRBD1,TRBV6-5,TRBJ2-7,TGTGCCAGCAGTTACTCGGCAGGGGGCTCCTACGAGCAGTACTTC,CASSYSAGGSYEQYF
.,TRBD1,TRBV9,TRBJ1-6,TGTGCCAGCAGCCCCCACCCGGGACAGGGTAATTCACCCCTCCACTTT,CASSPHPGQGNSPLHF